This T cell receptor (beta chain) emerged from a study of CXCR3-negative and CXCR3-positive naive CD8 T cells. For the study at large: Per library, roughly 1.5 +/- 0.3 million reads; 120 million to 150 million TRB reads overall. Findings of the study overall: Against CXCR3-negative naive cells, CXCR3-positive naive cells showed more hydrophobic TRB CDR3s.

Note on this clonotype: The antigen is not known.

5' RACE with UMI labels generated the TRB cDNA libraries. Using the 5' RACE reads, TCRdb records one entry per CDR3 protein without DNA. The sample has some 130,000 distinct CDR3 sequences, and its top ten clones hold about 0.54%. Specimen: naive CXCR3+ CD8+ T cells from blood. Subset in this sample: CD45RO-CCR7+CD27+CD95- naive CD8+ T cells expressing CXCR3 (TNR3+). The TCR comes from a human donor in good health. Some clones in this sample may be carry-over from other donors' samples.

The CDR3 sequence is CASSFRGTALRSEQFF. J is TRBJ2-1 and V is TRBV7-8; no DNA is available, so the TRBD2 call from TCRdb remains unchecked. Germline values: CDR1 SGHVS, CDR2 FQNEAQ. The CDR3 runs to 16 residues.